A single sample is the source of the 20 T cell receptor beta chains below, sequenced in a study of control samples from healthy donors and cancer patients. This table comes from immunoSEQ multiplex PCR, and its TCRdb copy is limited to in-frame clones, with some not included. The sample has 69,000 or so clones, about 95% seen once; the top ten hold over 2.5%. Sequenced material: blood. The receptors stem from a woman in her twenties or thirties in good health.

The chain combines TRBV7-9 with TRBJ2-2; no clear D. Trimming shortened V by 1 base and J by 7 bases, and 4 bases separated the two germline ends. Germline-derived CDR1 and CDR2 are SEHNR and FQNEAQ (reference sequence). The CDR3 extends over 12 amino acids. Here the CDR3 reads CASSLGIGELFF. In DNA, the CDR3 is TGTGCCAGCAGCTTAGGGATCGGGGAGCTGTTTTTT.

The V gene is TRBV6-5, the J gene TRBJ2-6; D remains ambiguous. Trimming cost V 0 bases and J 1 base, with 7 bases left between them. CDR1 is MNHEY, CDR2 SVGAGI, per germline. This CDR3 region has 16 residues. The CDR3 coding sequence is TGTGCCAGCAGTTACTCGACCGCGTCTGGGGCCAACGTCCTGACTTTC. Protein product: CASSYSTASGANVLTF.

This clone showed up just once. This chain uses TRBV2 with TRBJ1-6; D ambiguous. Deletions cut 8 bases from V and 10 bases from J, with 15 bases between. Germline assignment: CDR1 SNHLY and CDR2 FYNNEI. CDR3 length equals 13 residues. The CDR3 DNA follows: TGTGCCAGCGAGGTAGAGCCGGGCTCACCCCTCCACTTT. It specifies CASEVEPGSPLHF. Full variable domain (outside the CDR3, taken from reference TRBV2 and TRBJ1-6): EPEVTQTPSHQVTQMGQEVILRCVPISNHLYFYWYRQILGQKVEFLVSFYNNEISEKSEIFDDQFSVERPDGSNFTLKIRSTKLEDSAMYFCASEVEPGSPLHFGNGTRLTVT.

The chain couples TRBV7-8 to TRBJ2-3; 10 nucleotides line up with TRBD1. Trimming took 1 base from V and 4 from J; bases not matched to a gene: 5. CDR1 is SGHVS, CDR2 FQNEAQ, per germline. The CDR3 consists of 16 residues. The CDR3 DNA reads TGTGCCAGCAGCTTAGTGGGGGACAGGGGCCCAGATACGCAGTATTTT. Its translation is CASSLVGDRGPDTQYF. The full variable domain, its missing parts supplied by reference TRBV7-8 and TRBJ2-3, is GAGVSQSPRYKVAKRGQDVALRCDPISGHVSLFWYQQALGQGPEFLTYFQNEAQLDKSGLPSDRFFAERPEGSVSTLKIQRTQQEDSAVYLCASSLVGDRGPDTQYFGPGTRLTVL.

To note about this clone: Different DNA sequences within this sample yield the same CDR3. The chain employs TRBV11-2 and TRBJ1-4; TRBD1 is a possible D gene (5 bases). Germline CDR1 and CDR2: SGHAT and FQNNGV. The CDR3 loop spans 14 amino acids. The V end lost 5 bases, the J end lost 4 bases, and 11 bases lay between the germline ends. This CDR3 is CASSPSGGNEKLFF. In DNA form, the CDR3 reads TGTGCCAGCAGCCCGTCCGGGGGTAATGAAAAACTGTTTTTT.

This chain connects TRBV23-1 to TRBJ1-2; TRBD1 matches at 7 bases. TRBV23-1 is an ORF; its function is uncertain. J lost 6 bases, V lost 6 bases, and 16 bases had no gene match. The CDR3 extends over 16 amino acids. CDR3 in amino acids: CASSQDYGDRANGYTF. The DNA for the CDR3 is TGCGCCAGCAGCCAGGATTACGGAGACAGGGCGAATGGCTACACCTTC.

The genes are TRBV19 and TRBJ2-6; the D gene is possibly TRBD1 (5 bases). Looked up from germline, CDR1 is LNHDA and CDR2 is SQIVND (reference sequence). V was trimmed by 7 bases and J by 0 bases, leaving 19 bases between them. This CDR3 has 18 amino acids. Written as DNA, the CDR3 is TGTGCCAGTATCAGGTTCGGCAGGGCGAGCTCTGGGGCCAACGTCCTGACTTTC. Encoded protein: CASIRFGRASSGANVLTF.

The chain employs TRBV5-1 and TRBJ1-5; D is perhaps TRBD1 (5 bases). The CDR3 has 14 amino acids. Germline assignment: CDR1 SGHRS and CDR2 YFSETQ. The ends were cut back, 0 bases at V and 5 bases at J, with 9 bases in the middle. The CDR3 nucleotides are TGCGCCAGCAGCTTGGAAGCGGGGGATCAGCCCCAGCATTTT. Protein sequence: CASSLEAGDQPQHF.

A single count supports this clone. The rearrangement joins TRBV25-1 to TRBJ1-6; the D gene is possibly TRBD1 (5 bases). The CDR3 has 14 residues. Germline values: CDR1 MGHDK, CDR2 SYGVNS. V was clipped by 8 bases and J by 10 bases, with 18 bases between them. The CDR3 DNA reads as TGTGCCAGCGAAGGGACCCTCCAAAGGTCACCCCTCCACTTT. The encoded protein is CASEGTLQRSPLHF.

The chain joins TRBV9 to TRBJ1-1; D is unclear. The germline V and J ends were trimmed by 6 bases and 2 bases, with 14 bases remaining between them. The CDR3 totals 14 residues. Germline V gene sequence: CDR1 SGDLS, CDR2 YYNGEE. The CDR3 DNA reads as TGTGCCAGCAACCCCGTGGACGTAAACACTGAAGCTTTCTTT. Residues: CASNPVDVNTEAFF.

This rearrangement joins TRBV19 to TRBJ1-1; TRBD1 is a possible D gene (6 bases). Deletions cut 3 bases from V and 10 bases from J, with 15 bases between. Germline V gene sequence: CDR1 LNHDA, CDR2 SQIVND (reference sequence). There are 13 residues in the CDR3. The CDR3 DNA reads TGTGCCAGTAGTATCCGGGACACGCGGGGAGCTTTCTTT. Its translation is CASSIRDTRGAFF. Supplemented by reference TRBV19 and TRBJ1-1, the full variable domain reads DGGITQSPKYLFRKEGQNVTLSCEQNLNHDAMYWYRQDPGQGLRLIYYSQIVNDFQKGDIAEGYSVSREKKESFPLTVTSAQKNPTAFYLCASSIRDTRGAFFGQGTRLTVV.

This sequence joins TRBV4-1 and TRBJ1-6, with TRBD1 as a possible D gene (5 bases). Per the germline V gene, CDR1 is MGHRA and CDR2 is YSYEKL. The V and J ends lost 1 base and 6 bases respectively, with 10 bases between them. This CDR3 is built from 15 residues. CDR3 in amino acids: CASSQVRDRNSPLHF. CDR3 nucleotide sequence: TGCGCCAGCAGCCAAGTCAGGGATCGTAATTCACCCCTCCACTTT.

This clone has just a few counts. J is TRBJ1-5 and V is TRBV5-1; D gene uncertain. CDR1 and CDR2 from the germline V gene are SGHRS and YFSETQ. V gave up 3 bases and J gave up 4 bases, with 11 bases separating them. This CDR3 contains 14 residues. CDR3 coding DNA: TGCGCCAGCAGCTGGTCGGGTGGAAATCAGCCCCAGCATTTT. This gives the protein CASSWSGGNQPQHF.

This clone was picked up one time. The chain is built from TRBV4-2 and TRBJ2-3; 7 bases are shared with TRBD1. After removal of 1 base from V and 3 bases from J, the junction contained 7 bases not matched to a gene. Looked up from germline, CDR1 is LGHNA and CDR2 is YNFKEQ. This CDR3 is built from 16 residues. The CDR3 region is CASSQGFGRGTDTQYF. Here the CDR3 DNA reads TGTGCCAGCAGCCAAGGGTTCGGCAGGGGGACAGATACGCAGTATTTT.

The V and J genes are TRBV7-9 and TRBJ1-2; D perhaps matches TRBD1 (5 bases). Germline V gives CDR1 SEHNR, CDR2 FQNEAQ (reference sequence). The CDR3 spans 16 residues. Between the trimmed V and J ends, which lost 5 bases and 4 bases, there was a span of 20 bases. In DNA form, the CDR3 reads TGTGCCAGCAGCCCTTCTGAGGGAGGGGAGGTCTATGGCTACACCTTC. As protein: CASSPSEGGEVYGYTF.

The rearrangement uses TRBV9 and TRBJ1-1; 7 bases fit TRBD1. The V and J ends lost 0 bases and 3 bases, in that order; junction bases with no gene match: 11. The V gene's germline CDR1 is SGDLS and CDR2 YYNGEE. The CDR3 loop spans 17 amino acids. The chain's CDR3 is CASSVEGAIVTDTEAFF. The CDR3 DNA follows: TGTGCCAGCAGCGTAGAGGGGGCCATTGTAACTGACACTGAAGCTTTCTTT. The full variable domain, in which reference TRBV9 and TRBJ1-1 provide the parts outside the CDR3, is DSGVTQTPKHLITATGQRVTLRCSPRSGDLSVYWYQQSLDQGLQFLIQYYNGEERAKGNILERFSAQQFPDLHSELNLSSLELGDSALYFCASSVEGAIVTDTEAFFGQGTRLTVV.

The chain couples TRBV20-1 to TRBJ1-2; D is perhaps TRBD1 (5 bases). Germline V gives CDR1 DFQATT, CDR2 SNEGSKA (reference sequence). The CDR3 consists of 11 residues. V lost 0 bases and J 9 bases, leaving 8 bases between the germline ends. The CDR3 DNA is TGCAGTGCTAGAGACAGGGACCGCTACACCTTC. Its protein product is CSARDRDRYTF.

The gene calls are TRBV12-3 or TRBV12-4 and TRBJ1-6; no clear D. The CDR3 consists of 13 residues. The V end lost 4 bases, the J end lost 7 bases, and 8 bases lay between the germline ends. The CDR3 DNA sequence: TGTGCCAGCAGTTCGGCGAGGAATTCACCCCTCCACTTT. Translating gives CASSSARNSPLHF.

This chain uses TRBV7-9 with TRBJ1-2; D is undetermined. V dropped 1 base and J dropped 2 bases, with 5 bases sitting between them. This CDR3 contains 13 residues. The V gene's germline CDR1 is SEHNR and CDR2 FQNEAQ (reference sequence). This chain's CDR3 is CASSLDINYGYTF. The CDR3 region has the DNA TGTGCCAGCAGCTTAGACATCAACTATGGCTACACCTTC.

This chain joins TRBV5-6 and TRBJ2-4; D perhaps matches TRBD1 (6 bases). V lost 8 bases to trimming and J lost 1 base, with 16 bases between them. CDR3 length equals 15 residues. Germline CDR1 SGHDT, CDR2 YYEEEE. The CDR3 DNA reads TGTGCCAGTACAGGGTACCCTTCGGCCAAAAACATTCAGTACTTC. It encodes CASTGYPSAKNIQYF. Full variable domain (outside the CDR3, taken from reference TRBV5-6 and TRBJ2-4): DAGVTQSPTHLIKTRGQQVTLRCSPKSGHDTVSWYQQALGQGPQFIFQYYEEEERQRGNFPDRFSGHQFPNYSSELNVNALLLGDSALYLCASTGYPSAKNIQYFGAGTRLSVL.